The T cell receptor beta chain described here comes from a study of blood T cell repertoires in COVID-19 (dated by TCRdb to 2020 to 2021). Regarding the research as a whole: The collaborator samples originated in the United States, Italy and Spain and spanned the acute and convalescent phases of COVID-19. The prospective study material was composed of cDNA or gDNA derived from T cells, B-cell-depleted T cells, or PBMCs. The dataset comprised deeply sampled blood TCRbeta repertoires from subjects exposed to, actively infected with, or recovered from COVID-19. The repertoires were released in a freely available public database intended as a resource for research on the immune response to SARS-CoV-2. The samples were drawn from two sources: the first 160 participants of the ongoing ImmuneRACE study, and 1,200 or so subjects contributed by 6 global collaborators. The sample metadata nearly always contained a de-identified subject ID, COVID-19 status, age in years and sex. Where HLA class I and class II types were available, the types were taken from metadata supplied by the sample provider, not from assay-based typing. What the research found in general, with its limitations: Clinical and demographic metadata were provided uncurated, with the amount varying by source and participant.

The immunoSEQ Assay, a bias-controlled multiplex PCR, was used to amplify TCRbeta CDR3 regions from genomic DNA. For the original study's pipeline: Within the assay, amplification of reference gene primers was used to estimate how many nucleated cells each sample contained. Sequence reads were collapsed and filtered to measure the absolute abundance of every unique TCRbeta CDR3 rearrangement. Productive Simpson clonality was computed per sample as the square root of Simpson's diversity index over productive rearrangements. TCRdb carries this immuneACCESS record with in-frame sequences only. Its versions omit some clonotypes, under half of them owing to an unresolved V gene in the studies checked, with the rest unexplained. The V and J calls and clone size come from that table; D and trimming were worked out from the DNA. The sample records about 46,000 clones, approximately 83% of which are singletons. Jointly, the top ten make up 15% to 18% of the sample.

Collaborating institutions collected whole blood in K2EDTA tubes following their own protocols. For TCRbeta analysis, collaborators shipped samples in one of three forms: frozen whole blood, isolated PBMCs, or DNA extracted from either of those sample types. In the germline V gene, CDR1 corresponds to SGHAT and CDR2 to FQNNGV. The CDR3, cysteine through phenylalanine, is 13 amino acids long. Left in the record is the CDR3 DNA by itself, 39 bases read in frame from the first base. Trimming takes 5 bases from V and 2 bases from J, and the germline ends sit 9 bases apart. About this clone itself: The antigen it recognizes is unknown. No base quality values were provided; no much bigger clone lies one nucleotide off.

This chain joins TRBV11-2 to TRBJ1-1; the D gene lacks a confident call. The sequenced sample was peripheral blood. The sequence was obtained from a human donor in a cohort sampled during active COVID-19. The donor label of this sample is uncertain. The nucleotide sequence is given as TGTGCCAGCAGCACGGGTCTAAACACTGAAGCTTTCTTT. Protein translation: CASSTGLNTEAFF.